This T cell receptor beta chain originates from a study of Ad26.COV2.S vaccination and SARS-CoV-2 variants. Study details: Enrollment placed the donor in the COV1001 Ad26.COV2.S trial arm. Ad26.COV2.S, an intramuscular injection, was given once or twice 56 days apart.

Treatment described: about 20 received Ad26.COV2.S at low or high dose, single or two shots; about 5 received placebo; per-sample allocation not given. After the first vaccine or placebo injection, samples were drawn on day 63. The germline gives CDR1 GTSNPN, CDR2 SVGIG (reference sequence). There are 17 residues in the CDR3. Trimming at V came to 6 bases and at J to 1 base, leaving 8 bases not matched to a gene. Repertoires were generated with immunoSEQ multiplex PCR, while TCRdb's copy carries only in-frame clones and drops some. The sample lists 350,000 to 450,000 clones, roughly 81% occurring once.

The chain couples TRBV30 to TRBJ2-4, with 14 bases matching TRBD2. The specimen comprised peripheral blood, sampled in a trial of Ad26.COV2.S vaccine versus placebo. This receptor was identified in a person between 18 and 59 years old who received the Ad26.COV2.S COVID-19 vaccine or a placebo. CDR3 nucleotides: TGTGCCTGCACCGGGACTAGCGGGAGTGGTGCCAAAAACATTCAGTACTTC. Translated: CACTGTSGSGAKNIQYF.